The next 15 T cell receptor beta chains were all read from a single sample in a study of beta chain features in type 1 diabetes. The investigators reverse transcribed all of the isolated RNA, so they sequenced expressed TCRB transcripts. Data came from immunoSEQ multiplex PCR; TCRdb stores just in-frame clones and leaves some out. Counted here are roughly 300,000 clones, about 14% occurring once; the ten biggest clones make up more than 6.5%. Sequenced sample: central memory CD4+ T cells from blood. These TCRs come from a man aged 25 to 45 in good health.

This clone was observed a handful of times. This sequence joins TRBV5-1 and TRBJ2-3, with 10 bases lining up with TRBD2. Germline V gene sequence: CDR1 SGHRS, CDR2 YFSETQ. CDR3 length equals 16 residues. Trimming took 5 bases from V and 3 from J; bases not matched to a gene: 9. Here the CDR3 reads CASSPMASGGTDTQYF. CDR3 bases: TGCGCCAGCAGTCCGATGGCTAGCGGGGGAACAGATACGCAGTATTTT.

This clone has a single count. The CDR3 DNA is TGTGCCAGCTCAATACAGGGCCTTACTTCAGAGACCCAGTACTTC. Protein sequence: CASSIQGLTSETQYF. J is TRBJ2-5 and V is TRBV7-9, with D tentatively TRBD1 (6 bases). The CDR3 covers 15 residues. Between the trimmed V and J ends, which lost 8 bases and 4 bases, there was a span of 20 bases. Germline V gene lookup returns CDR1 SEHNR and CDR2 FQNEAQ (reference sequence).

The chain carries TRBV11-2 and TRBJ2-7; possibly TRBD1 for D (5 bases). V was pared by 2 bases and J by 0 bases, with 14 bases between. This CDR3 comprises 16 residues. Germline V gene sequence: CDR1 SGHAT, CDR2 FQNNGV. The CDR3 region is CASSLRTTVGSYEQYF. CDR3 DNA sequence: TGTGCCAGCAGCTTACGGACAACAGTGGGCTCCTACGAGCAGTACTTC.

This clone was detected only a few times. This chain connects TRBV10-3 to TRBJ2-3; D possibly corresponds to TRBD2 (6 bases). CDR3 length: 15 amino acids. V lost 10 bases and J 0 bases, leaving 17 bases between the germline ends. CDR1 is ENHRY, CDR2 SYGVKD, per germline. CDR3 sequence: CATFRPGGSTDTQYF. CDR3 coding DNA: TGTGCCACCTTCCGTCCCGGGGGTAGCACAGATACGCAGTATTTT.

This clone was seen more than once but under ten times. V usage is TRBV13 and J usage is TRBJ2-3; 15 bases align to TRBD2. This CDR3 is 17 amino acids long. The V gene's germline CDR1 is PRHDT and CDR2 FYEKMQ (reference sequence). Trimming removed 5 bases from V and 3 bases from J; junction bases left unmatched: 6. The CDR3 spells CASSRPGLAGGTDTQYF. CDR3 sequence (DNA): TGTGCCAGCAGCCGCCCGGGACTAGCGGGGGGAACAGATACGCAGTATTTT.

In this sample, this clone turned up a few times. The CDR3 nucleotides read TGCGCCAGCAGCCCTATAACAGGACTCTACACCGGGGAGCTGTTTTTT. Amino acid sequence: CASSPITGLYTGELFF. The V gene is TRBV5-1, the J gene TRBJ2-2; perhaps D is TRBD1 or TRBD2 (5 bases each). V dropped 4 bases and J dropped 3 bases, with 16 bases sitting between them. From germline, CDR1 is SGHRS and CDR2 YFSETQ. The CDR3 extends over 16 amino acids.

The genes are TRBV5-6 and TRBJ1-1, with a weak D call TRBD1 (6 bases). This CDR3 region has 13 residues. V was pared by 2 bases and J by 3 bases, with 8 bases between. Germline lookup yields CDR1 SGHDT and CDR2 YYEEEE. In DNA, the CDR3 is TGTGCCAGCAGCTTACAGGGATACACTGAAGCTTTCTTT. Translation gives CASSLQGYTEAFF.

The chain links TRBV4-3 to TRBJ2-1; 7 bases are shared with TRBD2. CDR3 size: 16 residues. The germline V gene has CDR1 LGHNA and CDR2 YSLEER. V was clipped by 4 bases and J by 15 bases; unmatched bases: 21. CDR3 loop: CASSREIQPRERERFF. CDR3 DNA: TGCGCCAGCAGCCGAGAAATCCAACCTCGGGAGCGGGAAAGGTTCTTC.

The chain combines TRBV14 with TRBJ2-1; 9 positions match TRBD2. Germline CDR1 reads SGHDN; CDR2 reads FVKESK. This CDR3 spans 19 amino acids. V gave up 3 bases and J gave up 0 bases; unmatched junction bases: 12. The CDR3 sequence is CASSHVLHSGGSSYNEQFF. For the CDR3, the DNA is TGTGCCAGCAGCCATGTTCTACATAGCGGGGGTAGCTCCTACAATGAGCAGTTCTTC.

This clone was seen only once. This chain links TRBV15 with TRBJ2-3; D possibly matches TRBD1 or TRBD2 (5 bases each). Trimming removed 4 bases at V and 0 bases at J, with 20 bases between. The CDR3 length is 18 residues. Germline-derived CDR1 and CDR2 are LNHNV and YYDKDF (reference sequence). CDR3 region: CATSIPGRSLRSTDTQYF. The CDR3 nucleotides are TGTGCCACCAGCATCCCAGGGAGAAGCCTGCGTAGCACAGATACGCAGTATTTT.

About this clone: Other DNA sequences in this sample translate to the same CDR3. This sequence joins TRBV5-1 and TRBJ1-2; TRBD1 matches at 9 bases. This CDR3 has 14 residues. Trimming took 3 bases from V and 4 from J; bases not matched to a gene: 4. Germline-derived CDR1 and CDR2 are SGHRS and YFSETQ. CDR3 bases: TGCGCCAGCAGCTCAGGACAGGGGCCCTATGGCTACACCTTC. It encodes CASSSGQGPYGYTF.

This clone was seen only a few times. The V call is TRBV7-9, the J call TRBJ2-7, with no clear D. Germline V gene sequence: CDR1 SEHNR, CDR2 FQNEAQ (reference sequence). The V end lost 3 bases, the J end lost 2 bases, and 11 bases lay between the germline ends. The CDR3 has 14 residues. The CDR3: CASSFDISTYEQYF. The CDR3 nucleotides read TGTGCCAGCAGCTTTGACATTTCCACCTACGAGCAGTACTTC.

In this sample, this clone turned up many times. The V gene is TRBV19, the J gene TRBJ2-5; 9 bases are shared with TRBD2. The CDR3 contains 16 residues. Looked up from germline, CDR1 is LNHDA and CDR2 is SQIVND (reference sequence). Trimming took 5 bases from V and 1 from J; bases not matched to a gene: 8. In DNA form, the CDR3 reads TGTGCCAGTAGTCCGCTGACTAGCGGAATCCAAGAGACCCAGTACTTC. Amino acid sequence: CASSPLTSGIQETQYF.

The chain has TRBV6-5 and TRBJ2-1, with TRBD2 identical over 10 bases. The CDR3 extends over 16 amino acids. Germline CDR1 and CDR2: MNHEY and SVGAGI. The V gene end was trimmed by 0 bases and the J gene end by 9 bases; junction bases not matched to a gene: 8. The DNA for the CDR3 is TGTGCCAGCAGTTACTCGGCTAGCGGGAGTCCGGCTGAGCAGTTCTTC. Translating gives CASSYSASGSPAEQFF.

Only a few counts were recorded for this clone. This CDR3 reads CASSQDRVPHYGYTF. The CDR3 DNA is TGCGCCAGCAGCCAAGATCGCGTACCGCACTATGGCTACACCTTC. The V and J genes are TRBV4-3 and TRBJ1-2; D gene unclear. The CDR3 contains 15 residues. CDR1 and CDR2 from the germline V gene are LGHNA and YSLEER. V dropped 0 bases and J dropped 3 bases, with 11 bases sitting between them.